The 24 T cell receptor beta chains below come from one sample, sequenced in a study of cytomegalovirus exposure and HLA in healthy donors. The PCR employed 60 Vbeta primers together with 13 Jbeta primers. TCRdb's table, derived via immunoSEQ multiplex PCR, lists solely in-frame clones and lacks some. The table includes some 160,000 clones, about 85% detected once. The sample taken for sequencing was PBMCs. All receptors derive from a man aged 30 to 39 in good health and CMV-seropositive.

The V and J genes are TRBV27 and TRBJ2-7, with TRBD1 identical over 8 bases. Germline loops: CDR1 MNHEY, CDR2 SMNVEV (reference sequence). V gave up 8 bases and J gave up 6 bases; unmatched junction bases: 9. The CDR3 loop spans 13 amino acids. The CDR3 nucleotides read TGTGCCAGCGCCTGGGCAGGGGGCTCCGAGCAGTACGTC. Protein: CASAWAGGSEQYV.

Only one count was recorded for this clone. This chain links TRBV27 with TRBJ1-2; TRBD1 might be the D (5 bases). V was clipped by 1 base and J by 3 bases, with 9 bases between them. This CDR3 contains 14 residues. The V gene's germline CDR1 is MNHEY and CDR2 SMNVEV (reference sequence). The CDR3 loop reads CASSLYSGDYGYTF. In DNA, the CDR3 is TGTGCCAGCAGTTTATATTCGGGGGACTATGGCTACACCTTC.

V and J are TRBV5-5 and TRBJ1-1; 7 nucleotides agree with TRBD1. Germline assignment: CDR1 SGHKS and CDR2 YYEKEE (reference sequence). The CDR3 is made up of 14 amino acids. The V gene end was trimmed by 2 bases and the J gene end by 3 bases; junction bases not matched to a gene: 4. For the CDR3, the DNA is TGTGCCAGCAGCTTTACAGGGGACTACACTGAAGCTTTCTTT. The encoded protein is CASSFTGDYTEAFF.

The chain combines TRBV28 with TRBJ1-2, with 7 bases that match TRBD1. This CDR3 spans 15 amino acids. V was pared by 7 bases and J by 6 bases, with 14 bases of the junction left unmatched. CDR1 and CDR2 (germline): MDHEN, SYDVKM. CDR3 in amino acids: CASNLAGTGEDGYTF. CDR3 DNA: TGTGCCAGCAACTTAGCCGGAACAGGGGAGGATGGCTACACCTTC.

V and J are TRBV15 and TRBJ2-7; 8 nucleotides match TRBD1. The CDR3 contains 15 residues. The germline V gene encodes CDR1 LNHNV and CDR2 YYDKDF (reference sequence). V shed 6 bases, J shed 0 bases, and the junction held 7 bases outside the gene matches. The CDR3 nucleotides are TGTGCCACCAGGAAAAACAGGGGGAGCTCCTACGAGCAGTACTTC. This translates into CATRKNRGSSYEQYF.

The V gene is TRBV18, the J gene TRBJ2-3; D possibly corresponds to TRBD2 (5 bases). V was shortened by 4 bases and J by 2 bases, with 10 bases between the two germline ends. The CDR3 sequence is 14 residues long. Germline CDR1 reads KGHSH; CDR2 reads LQKENI. For the CDR3, the DNA is TGTGCCAGCTCACGAGGGTCTTCCACAGATACGCAGTATTTT. This translates into CASSRGSSTDTQYF.

This clone has only a few counts. V usage is TRBV7-2 and J usage is TRBJ2-1, with 11 bases fitting TRBD2. CDR1 is SGHTA, CDR2 FQGNSA, per germline. The V gene end was trimmed by 6 bases and the J gene end by 8 bases; junction bases not matched to a gene: 3. The CDR3 covers 13 residues. This CDR3 is CASRGLAAHEQFF. Written as DNA, the CDR3 is TGTGCCAGCAGGGGACTAGCGGCCCATGAGCAGTTCTTC. The full variable domain, in which reference TRBV7-2 and TRBJ2-1 provide the parts outside the CDR3, is GAGVSQSPSNKVTEKGKDVELRCDPISGHTALYWYRQSLGQGLEFLIYFQGNSAPDKSGLPSDRFSAERTGGSVSTLTIQRTQQEDSAVYLCASRGLAAHEQFFGPGTRLTVL.

The chain is built from TRBV4-1 and TRBJ2-3; D is unclear. The V end lost 1 base, the J end lost 5 bases, and 7 bases lay between the germline ends. This CDR3 is built from 13 residues. Germline assignment: CDR1 MGHRA and CDR2 YSYEKL. Written as DNA, the CDR3 is TGCGCCAGCAGCCAAGGCGGTATAGATACGCAGTATTTT. Amino acids: CASSQGGIDTQYF.

J is TRBJ2-5 and V is TRBV4-3; 12 nucleotides agree with TRBD2. The CDR3 length is 17 residues. Germline CDR1 and CDR2: LGHNA and YSLEER. With 4 bases clipped from V and 4 bases from J, the junction kept 10 bases outside the gene matches. The CDR3 spells CASSRRGTSGPVETQYF. The CDR3 DNA reads as TGCGCCAGCAGCCGCCGCGGGACTAGCGGGCCAGTAGAGACCCAGTACTTC.

In its sample, this clone was seen once. This chain joins TRBV2 and TRBJ2-2; the match to TRBD2 covers 12 bases. The J segment lost 8 bases and the V segment lost 6 bases, leaving 4 bases of the junction unmatched. From germline, CDR1 is SNHLY and CDR2 FYNNEI. The CDR3 covers 14 residues. The CDR3 loop reads CASRGLAGSGELFF. CDR3 DNA sequence: TGTGCCAGCAGAGGACTAGCGGGATCAGGGGAGCTGTTTTTT.

The rearrangement links TRBV6-5 to TRBJ2-5; 7 bases align to TRBD2. CDR3 size: 15 residues. The V gene end was trimmed by 2 bases and the J gene end by 2 bases; junction bases not matched to a gene: 5. CDR1 and CDR2 from the germline V gene are MNHEY and SVGAGI. The CDR3: CASSYSPGRQETQYF. DNA of the CDR3: TGTGCCAGCAGTTACAGTCCCGGGAGGCAAGAGACCCAGTACTTC.

The sample holds one count of this clone. J is TRBJ2-1 and V is TRBV9; TRBD2 matches at 10 bases. This CDR3 is built from 16 residues. V trimming: 1 base; J trimming: 2 bases; junction bases outside the gene matches: 3. Germline CDR1 and CDR2: SGDLS and YYNGEE. The CDR3 DNA is TGTGCCAGCAGCGTAACTAGCGGGACCACCTACAATGAGCAGTTCTTC. Translating gives CASSVTSGTTYNEQFF.

The chain links TRBV19 to TRBJ2-1; D possibly corresponds to TRBD2 (5 bases). Germline V CDR1 and CDR2: LNHDA, SQIVND (reference sequence). V was shortened by 3 bases and J by 4 bases, with 7 bases between the two germline ends. This CDR3 spans 13 amino acids. The CDR3 sequence is CASSIRGYNEQFF. CDR3 bases: TGTGCCAGTAGTATTCGGGGTTACAATGAGCAGTTCTTC.

The J gene is TRBJ2-1, the V gene TRBV28, with D perhaps TRBD1 (6 bases). CDR3 length: 15 amino acids. The V end lost 4 bases, the J end lost 3 bases, and 13 bases lay between the germline ends. Germline CDR1 and CDR2: MDHEN and SYDVKM. The CDR3 DNA sequence: TGTGCCAGCAGTTCCGGGAACAGGGTCTACAATGAGCAGTTCTTC. This gives the protein CASSSGNRVYNEQFF.

The V call is TRBV7-2, the J call TRBJ2-1, with TRBD2 identical over 8 bases. V lost 4 bases and J lost 9; bases outside the gene matches: 14. The CDR3 totals 16 residues. CDR1 SGHTA and CDR2 FQGNSA come from the germline V gene. This CDR3 reads CASSSLAGRWEREQFF. Here the CDR3 DNA reads TGTGCCAGCAGCTCCTTAGCGGGACGGTGGGAACGTGAGCAGTTCTTC.

The chain combines TRBV27 with TRBJ1-1; D is undetermined. V dropped 3 bases and J dropped 6 bases, with 11 bases sitting between them. The CDR3 has 13 amino acids. Germline CDR1 is MNHEY and CDR2 is SMNVEV (reference sequence). CDR3 nucleotides: TGTGCCAGCAGTTTTGGAGGCAGAGCTGAAGCTTTCTTT. Encoded protein: CASSFGGRAEAFF.

The chain has TRBV15 and TRBJ2-7; 10 bases are shared with TRBD1. Per germline, CDR1 LNHNV and CDR2 YYDKDF (reference sequence). V lost 1 base, J lost 6 bases, and 6 bases stayed unmatched. The CDR3 covers 15 residues. CDR3 region: CATSRGQGTGVEQYF. For the CDR3, the DNA is TGTGCCACCAGCAGAGGTCAGGGGACAGGGGTCGAGCAGTACTTC. Looking up the rest from reference TRBV15 and TRBJ2-7 gives the full variable domain: DAMVIQNPRYQVTQFGKPVTLSCSQTLNHNVMYWYQQKSSQAPKLLFHYYDKDFNNEADTPDNFQSRRPNTSFCFLDIRSPGLGDTAMYLCATSRGQGTGVEQYFGPGTRLTVT.

The rearrangement joins TRBV21-1 to TRBJ1-4. TRBV21-1 is listed as a pseudogene. This CDR3 is 18 amino acids long. Here the CDR3 reads CASSKERRGGTTYEKLFF. In DNA form, the CDR3 reads TGTGCCAGCAGCAAAGAAAGAAGGGGAGGGACGACTTATGAAAAACTGTTTTTT.

J is TRBJ2-1 and V is TRBV4-2, with no clear D. The CDR3 has 14 amino acids. Between the trimmed V and J ends, which lost 0 bases and 4 bases, there was a span of 7 bases. CDR1 and CDR2 (germline): LGHNA, YNFKEQ. The CDR3 nucleotides are TGTGCCAGCAGCCAAGATCGCAGTTACAATGAGCAGTTCTTC. This encodes CASSQDRSYNEQFF.

The genes are TRBV6-5 and TRBJ1-4; D is uncertain. Germline assignment: CDR1 MNHEY and CDR2 SVGAGI. This CDR3 comprises 15 residues. V lost 5 bases and J 2 bases, leaving 12 bases between the germline ends. The CDR3 loop reads CASSRRRGTNEKLFF. The CDR3 coding sequence is TGTGCCAGCAGTCGTCGACGAGGGACTAATGAAAAACTGTTTTTT.

This chain links TRBV9 with TRBJ2-1, with 8 bases identical to TRBD2. J was trimmed by 8 bases and V by 0 bases; bases with no gene match: 7. Germline CDR1 is SGDLS and CDR2 is YYNGEE. The CDR3 is made up of 15 amino acids. In nucleotides, the CDR3 is TGTGCCAGCAGCGTAGCTAGACGAGCGGGAGATGAGCAGTTCTTC. This translates into CASSVARRAGDEQFF. The variable domain in full, with the rest retrieved from reference TRBV9 and TRBJ2-1, is DSGVTQTPKHLITATGQRVTLRCSPRSGDLSVYWYQQSLDQGLQFLIQYYNGEERAKGNILERFSAQQFPDLHSELNLSSLELGDSALYFCASSVARRAGDEQFFGPGTRLTVL.

The chain uses TRBV6-1 and TRBJ2-3; 10 positions agree with TRBD2. The V and J ends lost 5 bases and 6 bases, in that order; junction bases with no gene match: 2. Germline V gene data show CDR1 as MNHNS and CDR2 as SASEGT. This CDR3 is 13 amino acids long. CDR3 sequence: CASSLAGVDTQYF. The CDR3 nucleotides read TGTGCCAGCAGTCTAGCGGGAGTTGATACGCAGTATTTT.

This rearrangement joins TRBV4-1 to TRBJ2-7, with 7 bases aligning to TRBD1. The V and J ends lost 1 base and 5 bases, in that order; junction bases with no gene match: 17. The CDR3 covers 18 residues. Per germline, CDR1 MGHRA and CDR2 YSYEKL. The CDR3 DNA reads as TGCGCCAGCAGCCAAGGACCGACCCGACAGGGAAAGTTCGACGAGCAGTACTTC. Its protein product is CASSQGPTRQGKFDEQYF.

The chain couples TRBV19 to TRBJ2-3; D perhaps matches TRBD1 (6 bases). CDR1 is LNHDA, CDR2 SQIVND, per germline (reference sequence). The CDR3 has 18 residues. The V and J ends lost 5 bases and 2 bases respectively, with 23 bases between them. CDR3 in amino acids: CASSPGLSRGAHTDTQYF. In DNA, the CDR3 is TGTGCCAGTAGTCCCGGGCTGAGCAGGGGAGCACACACAGATACGCAGTATTTT.